A single sample gave rise to the 27 T cell receptor beta chains below, sequenced in a study of blood T cell repertoires in COVID-19. Only in-frame clones appear in the TCRdb table, and some are missing; sequencing was by immunoSEQ multiplex PCR. The table records some 400,000 clones, just over 90% of them present only once. Sequencing used PBMCs or T cells enriched from blood (not recorded which). Every receptor here comes from a middle-aged woman who had been exposed to COVID-19.

The chain employs TRBV5-1 and TRBJ1-2, with D possibly TRBD1 on 6 matching bases. The length of the CDR3 is 15 residues. V lost 2 bases and J 4 bases, leaving 15 bases between the germline ends. CDR1 is SGHRS and CDR2 is YFSETQ in the germline V gene. CDR3 residues: CASSFNGQQTYGYTF. CDR3 nucleotide sequence: TGCGCCAGCAGCTTTAATGGACAGCAAACCTATGGCTACACCTTC.

The chain combines TRBV19 with TRBJ2-3; 7 bases fit TRBD1. CDR1 is LNHDA, CDR2 SQIVND, per germline (reference sequence). The trim removed 8 bases at V and 0 bases at J, leaving 8 bases unmatched. The CDR3 length is 15 residues. CDR3 DNA sequence: TGTGCCAGTGCTGACCGGGACAGCAGCACAGATACGCAGTATTTT. It codes for CASADRDSSTDTQYF. The variable domain in full, with the rest retrieved from reference TRBV19 and TRBJ2-3, is DGGITQSPKYLFRKEGQNVTLSCEQNLNHDAMYWYRQDPGQGLRLIYYSQIVNDFQKGDIAEGYSVSREKKESFPLTVTSAQKNPTAFYLCASADRDSSTDTQYFGPGTRLTVL.

The sample holds one count of this clone. The chain recombines TRBV7-9 with TRBJ2-1, with 10 nucleotides matching TRBD2. The CDR3 length is 14 residues. J gave up 8 bases and V 3 bases, and 4 bases lay outside the gene matches. Per the germline V gene, CDR1 is SEHNR and CDR2 is FQNEAQ (reference sequence). The CDR3 is CASSFSSGGDEQFF. DNA of the CDR3: TGTGCCAGCAGCTTTTCTAGCGGGGGTGATGAGCAGTTCTTC.

The rearrangement links TRBV18 to TRBJ1-3; TRBD1 is a possible D gene (6 bases). Trimming pared 2 bases from V and 5 bases from J, leaving 10 bases between. The germline V gene has CDR1 KGHSH and CDR2 LQKENI. The CDR3 contains 14 residues. CDR3 nucleotides: TGTGCCAGCTCACCATCAGGGGACCGAAACACCATATATTTT. Translating it yields CASSPSGDRNTIYF. Filled out from reference TRBV18 and TRBJ1-3, the complete variable domain reads NAGVMQNPRHLVRRRGQEARLRCSPMKGHSHVYWYRQLPEEGLKFMVYLQKENIIDESGMPKERFSAEFPKEGPSILRIQQVVRGDSAAYFCASSPSGDRNTIYFGEGSWLTVV.

This chain links TRBV18 with TRBJ1-2; 9 positions agree with TRBD1. Germline assignment: CDR1 KGHSH and CDR2 LQKENI. The CDR3 is 15 residues long. The V and J ends lost 2 bases and 6 bases, in that order; junction bases with no gene match: 7. DNA of the CDR3: TGTGCCAGCTCACCAGGACAGGGGCGGCGGAATGGCTACACCTTC. It specifies CASSPGQGRRNGYTF. Based on the CDR3 plus reference TRBV18 and TRBJ1-2, the full variable domain is NAGVMQNPRHLVRRRGQEARLRCSPMKGHSHVYWYRQLPEEGLKFMVYLQKENIIDESGMPKERFSAEFPKEGPSILRIQQVVRGDSAAYFCASSPGQGRRNGYTFGSGTRLTVV.

The V and J genes are TRBV7-3 and TRBJ2-1, with no clear D. The CDR3 covers 13 residues. The germline gives CDR1 SGHTA, CDR2 FQGTGA. The V end lost 5 bases, the J end lost 7 bases, and 12 bases lay between the germline ends. The CDR3 spells CASSQDVLNEQFF. The CDR3 region has the DNA TGTGCCAGCAGCCAGGATGTTTTAAATGAGCAGTTCTTC.

This clone was seen once. V is TRBV25-1 and J is TRBJ1-6, with 7 bases fitting TRBD1. The junction had 6 bases not matched to a gene; V was cut back by 6 bases and J by 4 bases. CDR1 and CDR2 (germline): MGHDK, SYGVNS. The CDR3 spans 15 residues. The CDR3 is CASRKSGQYNSPLHF. Here the CDR3 DNA reads TGTGCCAGCAGGAAATCGGGACAGTATAATTCACCCCTCCACTTT.

This clone appeared a few times. V gene TRBV12-3 or TRBV12-4 combines with J gene TRBJ2-7, with TRBD2 identical over 8 bases. V gave up 5 bases and J gave up 0 bases; unmatched junction bases: 0. The CDR3 runs to 13 residues. CDR3 DNA sequence: TGTGCCAGCAGTAGCGGGAGCTCCTACGAGCAGTACTTC. This gives the protein CASSSGSSYEQYF.

This chain connects TRBV12-3 or TRBV12-4 to TRBJ1-2; a possible D gene is TRBD1 (6 bases). V gave up 10 bases and J gave up 4 bases, with 13 bases separating them. CDR3 length equals 12 residues. The DNA for the CDR3 is TGTGCCATCCGGGGGGGCGTCTATGGCTACACCTTC. This gives the protein CAIRGGVYGYTF.

The rearrangement uses TRBV5-4 and TRBJ2-2; 8 bases agree with TRBD1. This CDR3 has 13 residues. CDR1 and CDR2 from the germline V gene are SGHNT and YYREEE (reference sequence). The V segment lost 5 bases and the J segment 6 bases; nucleotides outside the gene matches: 3. CDR3 loop: CASRTGVPGELFF. The CDR3 DNA follows: TGTGCCAGCAGGACAGGGGTCCCCGGGGAGCTGTTTTTT.

CDR3 sequence reads: CASTRGQGPDTQYF. The CDR3 coding sequence is TGTGCCAGCACCCGAGGACAGGGTCCAGATACGCAGTATTTT. The chain links TRBV28 to TRBJ2-3, with 8 bases fitting TRBD1. The trim removed 7 bases at V and 4 bases at J, leaving 7 bases unmatched. Germline V lookup: CDR1 MDHEN, CDR2 SYDVKM. CDR3 size: 14 residues.

In the case of this clone: The same CDR3 also results from other DNA sequences found in this sample. The chain couples TRBV5-1 to TRBJ1-1; TRBD1 aligns across 9 bases. The CDR3 runs to 14 residues. The J segment lost 5 bases and the V segment lost 2 bases, leaving 4 bases of the junction unmatched. CDR1 and CDR2 (germline): SGHRS, YFSETQ. The CDR3 reads CASSFRQGGTEAFF. Written as DNA, the CDR3 is TGCGCCAGCAGCTTTCGACAGGGGGGAACTGAAGCTTTCTTT.

This chain links TRBV7-3 with TRBJ2-2, with 7 bases matching TRBD1. With V trimmed by 5 bases and J by 1 base, 4 bases remained unmatched. Germline assignment: CDR1 SGHTA and CDR2 FQGTGA. This CDR3 spans 15 amino acids. The CDR3 protein is CASSPDRRNTGELFF. The CDR3 coding sequence is TGTGCCAGCAGCCCGGACAGGCGGAACACCGGGGAGCTGTTTTTT.

J is TRBJ1-1 and V is TRBV11-2; 12 bases match TRBD1. Germline V gene lookup returns CDR1 SGHAT and CDR2 FQNNGV. CDR3 length: 19 residues. The trim removed 1 base at V and 4 bases at J, leaving 13 bases unmatched. DNA for the CDR3: TGTGCCAGCAGCTTAGCCGCCGGGACAGGGGGCACGAGGGGCACTGAAGCTTTCTTT. Protein: CASSLAAGTGGTRGTEAFF.

V is TRBV5-1 and J is TRBJ2-1; the match to TRBD2 covers 7 bases. V gave up 6 bases and J gave up 3 bases; unmatched junction bases: 9. The germline V gene has CDR1 SGHRS and CDR2 YFSETQ. This CDR3 is 15 amino acids long. Here the CDR3 reads CASNTGLPGYNEQFF. The CDR3, as DNA: TGCGCCAGCAACACGGGACTACCTGGCTACAATGAGCAGTTCTTC.

The genes are TRBV5-1 and TRBJ1-1; D possibly corresponds to TRBD1 (6 bases). V dropped 4 bases and J dropped 0 bases, with 10 bases sitting between them. This CDR3 comprises 14 residues. Germline-derived CDR1 and CDR2 are SGHRS and YFSETQ. This chain's CDR3 is CASSTTGLNTEAFF. CDR3 nucleotides: TGCGCCAGCAGCACAACAGGGTTGAACACTGAAGCTTTCTTT. The full variable domain, rest sourced from reference TRBV5-1 and TRBJ1-1, is KAGVTQTPRYLIKTRGQQVTLSCSPISGHRSVSWYQQTPGQGLQFLFEYFSETQRNKGNFPGRFSGRQFSNSRSEMNVSTLELGDSALYLCASSTTGLNTEAFFGQGTRLTVV.

This sequence joins TRBV9 and TRBJ1-2; 7 nucleotides line up with TRBD1. CDR1 is SGDLS and CDR2 is YYNGEE in the germline V gene. This CDR3 is built from 14 residues. V lost 4 bases to trimming and J lost 3 bases; unmatched junction nucleotides: 6. In DNA, the CDR3 is TGTGCCAGCAGCATCCGGGACAGAGACTATGGCTACACCTTC. Its translation: CASSIRDRDYGYTF.

The J gene is TRBJ2-7, the V gene TRBV19, with 7 bases identical to TRBD1. The ends lost 4 bases at V and 3 bases at J; junction bases unmatched: 3. The CDR3 length is 13 residues. The germline V gene encodes CDR1 LNHDA and CDR2 SQIVND (reference sequence). The CDR3 bases are TGTGCCAGTAGTAAGGGACAGAACTACGAGCAGTACTTC. This encodes CASSKGQNYEQYF.

CDR3 DNA: TGTGCCAGTAGCCCCCCGCAGGGTAGCAATCAGCCCCAGCATTTT. Amino acid sequence: CASSPPQGSNQPQHF. The V call is TRBV19, the J call TRBJ1-5; D possibly corresponds to TRBD1 (5 bases). V gave up 6 bases and J gave up 0 bases, with 12 bases separating them. This CDR3 has 15 residues. CDR1 LNHDA and CDR2 SQIVND come from the germline V gene (reference sequence). The full variable domain, in which reference TRBV19 and TRBJ1-5 provide the parts outside the CDR3, is DGGITQSPKYLFRKEGQNVTLSCEQNLNHDAMYWYRQDPGQGLRLIYYSQIVNDFQKGDIAEGYSVSREKKESFPLTVTSAQKNPTAFYLCASSPPQGSNQPQHFGDGTRLSIL.

Of note for this clone: The sample contains more than one DNA sequence encoding this CDR3. This sequence joins TRBV19 and TRBJ1-1; 8 bases align to TRBD1. This CDR3 is 14 amino acids long. CDR1 and CDR2 from the germline V gene are LNHDA and SQIVND (reference sequence). Germline trimming cut 3 bases from V and 5 bases from J; bases unmatched to any gene: 5. CDR3 in amino acids: CASSIDRGGTEAFF. In DNA, the CDR3 is TGTGCCAGTAGTATTGACAGGGGTGGAACTGAAGCTTTCTTT.

The chain recombines TRBV15 with TRBJ2-2; D gene uncertain. Germline CDR1 reads LNHNV; CDR2 reads YYDKDF (reference sequence). Trimming cost V 6 bases and J 1 base, with 9 bases left between them. The length of the CDR3 is 14 residues. The CDR3 nucleotides are TGTGCCACCAGAGGTTCAGGGAACACCGGGGAGCTGTTTTTT. This gives the protein CATRGSGNTGELFF.

This chain uses TRBV2 with TRBJ1-1, with TRBD1 matching over 7 bases. This CDR3 is built from 15 residues. Trimming removed 2 bases from V and 1 base from J; junction bases left unmatched: 4. CDR1 is SNHLY and CDR2 is FYNNEI in the germline V gene. The DNA for the CDR3 is TGTGCCAGCAGTGAAAGGGGGCGGGGGAACACTGAAGCTTTCTTT. Its protein product is CASSERGRGNTEAFF.

The chain employs TRBV4-2 and TRBJ1-3; D call uncertain. The germline V and J ends were trimmed by 0 bases and 4 bases, with 4 bases remaining between them. The CDR3 loop spans 13 amino acids. The germline gives CDR1 LGHNA, CDR2 YNFKEQ. Here the CDR3 reads CASSQDLGNTIYF. The CDR3 nucleotides read TGTGCCAGCAGCCAAGATCTGGGAAACACCATATATTTT.

The chain has TRBV6-2 or TRBV6-3 and TRBJ1-2, with D possibly matching TRBD1 (5 bases). The V and J ends lost 0 bases and 8 bases respectively, with 10 bases between them. The CDR3 is made up of 13 amino acids. CDR1 is MNHEY and CDR2 is SVGEGT in the germline V gene. The CDR3 DNA is TGTGCCAGCAGTTACTCCCAAACAGGCGGCTACACCTTC. Encoded protein: CASSYSQTGGYTF.

This clone was picked up many times. This chain connects TRBV27 to TRBJ1-2; no reliable D call. V was trimmed by 6 bases and J by 4 bases, leaving 15 bases between them. This CDR3 spans 14 amino acids. The germline CDR1 and CDR2 sequences are MNHEY and SMNVEV (reference sequence). The CDR3 DNA reads as TGTGCCAGCAGCCCCTCTATTGGGCCCTATGGCTACACCTTC. Amino acid sequence: CASSPSIGPYGYTF.

The rearrangement joins TRBV23-1 to TRBJ2-7, with a possible D match to TRBD2 (5 bases). TRBV23-1 is an ORF, and what it does is uncertain. CDR3 length: 16 residues. V was clipped by 3 bases and J by 0 bases, with 15 bases between them. CDR3 bases: TGCGCCAGCAGTCATCGACGCTTCGGGGACTCCTACGAGCAGTACTTC. Translation gives CASSHRRFGDSYEQYF.

The chain links TRBV5-1 to TRBJ2-3; the match to TRBD1 covers 7 bases. CDR1 is SGHRS and CDR2 is YFSETQ in the germline V gene. The CDR3 has 15 amino acids. V lost 2 bases and J lost 2; bases outside the gene matches: 5. The CDR3 DNA is TGCGCCAGCAGCTTTAGGGGACAGAACACAGATACGCAGTATTTT. This codes for CASSFRGQNTDTQYF.